The clone carrying this T cell receptor beta chain came up many times. Unique molecular identifiers were attached to individual cDNA molecules. TCRdb fed the 5' RACE reads into MiXCR, producing one record per CDR3 protein. The sample records 30,000 or so distinct CDR3 sequences, about 5.3% being singletons. The sample is drawn from a study of early T cells in non-severe SARS-CoV-2 infection. The CDR3 is made up of 13 amino acids. V was clipped by 3 bases and J by 2 bases, with 9 bases between them. Germline-derived CDR1 and CDR2 are DFQATT and SNEGSKA (reference sequence). Input material: whole blood. This chain connects TRBV20-1 to TRBJ2-3; perhaps TRBD2 as D (6 bases). This receptor was obtained from an adult who was a healthcare worker with PCR-confirmed SARS-CoV-2 infection or an uninfected control (not recorded which). This CDR3 is CSARSLATDTQYF. The CDR3 bases are TGCAGTGCTAGGTCACTAGCCACAGATACGCAGTATTTT.